Listed below are T cell receptor beta chains from one sample, sequenced in a study of blood T cell repertoires in COVID-19. Here immunoSEQ multiplex PCR was the method, and the copy in TCRdb shows in-frame clones only, minus some. The sample carries tens of thousands of clones, about 87% recorded once. Sample: peripheral blood. Source of these receptors: a man aged 35 to 55 with COVID-19, enrolled during active disease. Both conserved end residues are part of each CDR3.

j_gene	v_gene	CDR3aa
TRBJ2-6	TRBV7-9	CATLLTTTGLGAGANVLTF
TRBJ2-1	TRBV5-1	CASSPGLAVYNEQFF
TRBJ1-2	TRBV28	CASSFSPGGNYGYTF
TRBJ1-5	TRBV7-2	CASSFPQSTQPQHF
TRBJ2-7	TRBV19	CASSIGSGGYYEQYF
TRBJ2-2	TRBV9	CASSVVGGSTGELFF
TRBJ2-3	TRBV9	CASTQTDGTDTQYF
TRBJ2-7	TRBV28	CATDTGSYEQYF
TRBJ1-4	TRBV11-3	CASSYGQGVNEKLFF
TRBJ1-2	TRBV30	CAWLSQGPASGYTF